This entry lists 10 T cell receptor beta chains sequenced from one sample in a study of blood T cell repertoires in COVID-19. Sequencing was performed with immunoSEQ multiplex PCR; in TCRdb, only in-frame clones are kept and a portion is missing. Of more than 95,000 clones in the sample, about 89% are singletons; the top ten hold around 5.5%. Sequenced sample: peripheral blood. These receptors originate from a human donor in a cohort sampled during active COVID-19.

The rearrangement joins TRBV7-2 to TRBJ2-7; 10 bases map to TRBD1. With 2 bases clipped from V and 3 bases from J, the junction kept 4 bases outside the gene matches. Germline CDR1 and CDR2: SGHTA and FQGNSA. The CDR3 contains 15 residues. The CDR3 reads CASSLQDRGFYEQYF. The CDR3 DNA reads TGTGCCAGCAGCTTACAGGACAGGGGGTTCTACGAGCAGTACTTC.

This clone appeared once. The rearrangement links TRBV27 to TRBJ2-3; 11 bases are a match to TRBD2. The CDR3 sequence is 14 residues long. Trimming at V came to 6 bases and at J to 1 base, leaving 0 bases not matched to a gene. From germline, CDR1 is MNHEY and CDR2 SMNVEV (reference sequence). The CDR3 DNA reads as TGTGCCAGCAGGGGACTAGCGGGCACAGATACGCAGTATTTT. This encodes CASRGLAGTDTQYF.

V is TRBV30 and J is TRBJ1-3, with no clear D. The CDR3 loop spans 14 amino acids. CDR1 and CDR2 from the germline V gene are GTSNPN and SVGIG (reference sequence). V gave up 0 bases and J gave up 0 bases, with 6 bases separating them. The CDR3 coding sequence is TGTGCCTGGAGTGTCGGCGGCTCTGGAAACACCATATATTTT. Amino acid sequence: CAWSVGGSGNTIYF.

The V and J genes are TRBV28 and TRBJ1-5; TRBD1 aligns across 8 bases. V lost 6 bases, J lost 6 bases, and 7 bases stayed unmatched. The CDR3 loop spans 14 amino acids. The germline gives CDR1 MDHEN, CDR2 SYDVKM. CDR3 loop: CASSQNRGSQPQHF. The CDR3 region has the DNA TGTGCCAGCAGCCAAAACAGGGGGTCTCAGCCCCAGCATTTT.

Written as DNA, the CDR3 is TGCGCCAGCAGCCAAGCCCGGACAGGGGGCTTGGATGAGCAGTTCTTC. Its protein product is CASSQARTGGLDEQFF. The chain recombines TRBV4-3 with TRBJ2-1, with 11 bases fitting TRBD1. Germline V gene data show CDR1 as LGHNA and CDR2 as YSLEER. The trim removed 1 base at V and 8 bases at J, leaving 7 bases unmatched. The CDR3 is 16 amino acids.

The chain joins TRBV21-1 to TRBJ2-3; the table's D call of TRBD2 was not tested on the DNA. TRBV21-1 is shown as a pseudogene. The CDR3 extends over 17 amino acids. The CDR3 DNA follows: TGTGCCAGCAGCAAATCGGCGGGGCCTACCGGAACAGATACGCAGTATTTT. The encoded protein is CASSKSAGPTGTDTQYF.

The chain joins TRBV7-9 to TRBJ2-7; 7 bases are shared with TRBD1. Germline CDR1 and CDR2: SEHNR and FQNEAQ (reference sequence). This CDR3 spans 15 amino acids. V lost 0 bases to trimming and J lost 2 bases; unmatched junction nucleotides: 4. CDR3 nucleotide sequence: TGTGCCAGCAGCTTAGCGGGCCAGGGGGCCTACGAGCAGTACTTC. Its protein product is CASSLAGQGAYEQYF.

The chain employs TRBV10-3 and TRBJ2-3; TRBD2 matches 15 bases. V was clipped by 8 bases and J by 5 bases; unmatched bases: 5. The CDR3 is 15 amino acids. Germline loops: CDR1 ENHRY, CDR2 SYGVKD. CDR3 sequence reads: CAIGWTSGREDTQYF. The CDR3 coding sequence is TGTGCCATCGGATGGACTAGCGGGAGGGAAGATACGCAGTATTTT.

The rearrangement uses TRBV6-1 and TRBJ1-4; 7 nucleotides align to TRBD1. This CDR3 region has 13 residues. With 2 bases clipped from V and 8 bases from J, the junction kept 2 bases outside the gene matches. Germline CDR1 and CDR2: MNHNS and SASEGT. Written as DNA, the CDR3 is TGTGCCAGCAGTGAAAGGGACAGCGAAAAACTGTTTTTT. Its protein is CASSERDSEKLFF.

This chain joins TRBV27 and TRBJ2-1; 7 bases are a match to TRBD1. The CDR3 loop spans 17 amino acids. CDR1 and CDR2 (germline): MNHEY, SMNVEV (reference sequence). V lost 6 bases to trimming and J lost 8 bases; unmatched junction nucleotides: 19. The CDR3 coding sequence is TGTGCCAGCAGGAGACAGGGTAGGGCATTTCTTTCCGATGAGCAGTTCTTC. Protein: CASRRQGRAFLSDEQFF.